This T cell receptor (beta chain) derives from a study of OX40 agonist ivuxolimab in advanced cancers. Profiled with immunoSEQ multiplex PCR; TCRdb holds only in-frame clones, not every one. The table shows about 60,000 clones, with less than 95% occurring only once. The sequence derives from an adult with an advanced solid tumor such as melanoma, head and neck, liver or kidney cancer. Sequencing was performed on CD4+ or CD8+ T cells sorted from blood, taken in a trial of the OX40 agonist ivuxolimab.

CDR3 sequence: CATSRAQTEQYF. The CDR3 DNA is TGTGCCACCAGCAGAGCCCAGACCGAGCAGTACTTC. The chain couples TRBV15 to TRBJ2-7; D not certain. Trimming took 1 base from V and 6 from J, leaving 7 bases between them. The germline gives CDR1 LNHNV, CDR2 YYDKDF (reference sequence). The CDR3 totals 12 residues.